This T cell receptor (beta chain) was found in a study of regulatory T cells in long-lasting Graves disease (dated by TCRdb to about 2021). About the study as a whole: In the newly diagnosed Graves' disease group, patients had been taking antithyroid drugs for less than 3 months. Persistent Graves' disease patients were compared with newly diagnosed Graves' disease patients by peripheral blood TCR sequencing and RNA sequencing. A total of roughly 33 samples underwent TCR sequencing: about 13 from persistent and roughly 20 from newly diagnosed Graves' disease patients. The study was conducted in China and was registered as a clinical trial.

What the study reported, not specific to this receptor: The authors acknowledged the small sample size as a limitation that may reduce accuracy. Compared with newly diagnosed patients, persistent Graves' disease patients had lower TCR Shannon entropy and fewer highly expanded clones, which suggests clonal expansion. More public clonotypes were shared among persistent patients (more than 2,500) than among newly diagnosed patients (approximately 930). Sequencing and analysis were restricted to the TCR beta chain. Peripheral blood alone was examined, since thyroid tissue, which constituted the primary lesion, could not be accessed.

The library was made by multiplex PCR. The reads were generated on an Illumina HiSeq 4000. TCR beta libraries were built with iRepertoire HTBI primers and Arm-PCR amplification of CDR3 regions. Before sequencing, the PCR products went through gel purification. Per the source publication's procedure: Across samples, fewer than 70 TRBV and 13 to 15 TRBJ segments were identified and used for gene usage analysis of CDR3 amino acid clonotypes. COPE and FqMerger were used to merge filtered high-quality paired reads into contigs. BLAST was used to align contigs to the IMGT TRBV, TRBD and TRBJ reference genes, and CDR3 was defined following IMGT. Any clonotype with a frequency above 0.1% was counted as a highly expanded clone. Shannon entropy served as the measure of repertoire diversity, while the Gini coefficient captured V-J evenness. Clonotypes shared by more than one individual were considered public. TCRdb handled the public reads itself, with Q25 trimming in fastp and clone calling in MiXCR, and kept productive beta chains. Rows matching on CDR3 protein sequence are summarized as one entry with the most common DNA and genes. The V and J calls shown here were made by TCRdb, not taken from the authors' results. In all, the sample holds 550,000 to 650,000 distinct CDR3 sequences, and 15% to 20% of those were seen once. 12% of the sample belongs to the ten largest clones.

Remarks on this clonotype: Its antigen is not yet known. No base qualities exist here, and no much larger clone lies one base off it.

According to the study, the label for this sample's time point signals: newly diagnosed GD, antithyroid drugs for less than 3 months. For both TCR sequencing and RNA sequencing, RNA was extracted from PBMCs using TRIzol. Graves' disease was diagnosed according to American Thyroid Association guidelines. Recruitment of patients was carried out at an endocrinology department in Xi'an, China. Each patient gave about 10 milliliters of peripheral blood, collected in an EDTA anticoagulant tube. Ficoll Paque Plus density gradient separation was used to isolate PBMCs, and no further T cell sorting was performed. An Agilent 2100 Bioanalyzer and agarose gel were used to check RNA quality, and a NanoDrop 2000 was used to measure RNA concentration. These same records also appear under a second study, on T cells in Graves' hyperthyroidism and ophthalmopathy. As the second study states: Stable Graves' hyperthyroidism was defined as no progression to ophthalmopathy during 18 months of follow-up. The hyperthyroidism patients were between 18 and 65 years old and newly diagnosed, with a disease duration of less than 2 months. Patients with uncontrolled infections, other autoimmune diseases, pregnancy or lactation were excluded. Diagnoses were based on clinical symptoms, serum thyroxine and TRAb, thyroid ultrasound and orbital computed tomography. A first-round RT-PCR of the TCR CDR3 used the HTBI primer set with the Qiagen OneStep RT-PCR kit. Most expanded thyroid clonotypes (frequency above 0.001) were also detected in blood, suggesting blood repertoires may reflect thyroid immune responses. A model built on a 13 V-J signature distinguished ophthalmopathy from stable hyperthyroidism, reaching 87.88% sensitivity and 81% to 83% specificity in cross-validation and 80%/75% in testing. In validation, progression to ophthalmopathy was predicted by the model with more than 65% sensitivity and nearly 75% specificity, a median of around 6.5 months before onset. To identify TCR V-J signatures that set the groups apart, the researchers used a discovery cohort of 90 to 100 patients, made up of 43 with Graves' ophthalmopathy and around 58 with stable Graves' hyperthyroidism. Prospective prediction of ophthalmopathy was tested in an independent validation cohort consisting of fewer than 20 hyperthyroidism patients and about 17 patients who later progressed to ophthalmopathy. For training and testing, the 110 or so patients in the discovery cohort were randomly divided in a 7:3 ratio. Thyroid tissue and blood T-cell repertoires from six Graves' hyperthyroidism patients were also compared in the study. Once sampling was done, hyperthyroidism patients were given methimazole at a starting dose of 30 mg daily, whereas ophthalmopathy patients were given high-dose intravenous methylprednisolone. Libraries were constructed in a second round of multiplex PCR, after which size selection and purification were performed. Sequencing of the libraries was done on an Illumina HiSeq2000 using paired-end 100 bp reads. SOAPnuke was used to process the raw data, with reads discarded if the reads contained adapters or uncalled bases, had a mean Phred below 15, or lacked an exact constant-primer or identifier match. High-quality paired reads were merged using COPE v1.2.5, and each unique nucleotide sequence was defined as a clonotype. Clonotypes were aligned to IMGT TRBV, TRBD and TRBJ reference segments using MiTCR v1.1. The analysis was restricted to V-J combinations with a frequency above 0.0001, which together covered 99.2% of the repertoires. The TCS score was defined as F50 (clonal expansion) divided by E x V (chaos), with BLOSUM62-based TCRdist calculated between CDR3 peptides within each V-J. Welch's t-statistics and random forest reduced 500 to 650 V-J features to 13, which were used in a naive Bayes classifier (R e1071). Sample size was not statistically predetermined, and investigators were not blinded to group allocation. The paper describes TCR Vbeta CDR3 sequencing of around 130 peripheral blood samples, made up of fewer than 50 ophthalmopathy patients, 70 to 75 hyperthyroidism patients and 17 progressor patients.

This sample comprised peripheral blood mononuclear cells (PBMCs), obtained at new diagnosis, from a patient treated with antithyroid drugs. The TCR originated in a man younger than 35 with Graves disease. Donor details come from another sample of the same person, matched by shared clones.

The nucleotides read TGTGCCATCAGTGAGTCGCCTAGCGGGTCTAGCACAGATACGCAGTATTTT. It encodes CAISESPSGSSTDTQYF. The chain employs TRBV10-3 and TRBJ2-3, and 8 junction bases match TRBD2. The germline V gene specifies ENHRY as CDR1 and SYGVKD as CDR2. From the cysteine up to the phenylalanine, the CDR3 has a length of 17 residues. Here the CDR3 DNA is all that survives: 51 bases in frame from base 1. Trimming removed 0 bases from V and 0 bases from J; the gene matches leave 5 bases unexplained.